These 11 T cell receptor beta chains were all obtained from the same sample, sequenced in a study of technical replicates of blood from several donors. The protocol was immunoSEQ multiplex PCR, while the TCRdb copy is restricted to in-frame clones and leaves out a portion. The sample lists about 85,000 clones; approximately 94% were seen once. Sequencing was done on a sample of T cells isolated from PBMCs. Receptors originate from a human donor in good health.

The CDR3 here is CASSVDVARERCAWGYTF. The DNA of the CDR3 is TGTGCCAGCAGCGTAGACGTCGCGCGGGAGAGGTGCGCGTGGGGCTACACCTTC. The V call is TRBV9, the J call TRBJ1-2; D ambiguous. The CDR3 loop spans 18 amino acids. Germline CDR1 SGDLS, CDR2 YYNGEE. V was clipped by 0 bases and J by 8 bases, with 26 bases between them.

CDR3 bases: TGTGCCAGCAGCCTCCCCGTGGGGGGAAGCACAGATACGCAGTATTTT. Its protein is CASSLPVGGSTDTQYF. The chain couples TRBV7-9 to TRBJ2-3, with D tentatively TRBD2 (6 bases). V gave up 5 bases and J gave up 0 bases, with 15 bases separating them. CDR1 and CDR2 from the germline V gene are SEHNR and FQNEAQ (reference sequence). The CDR3 length is 16 residues.

The rearrangement uses TRBV2 and TRBJ2-1, with 12 bases aligning to TRBD2. Germline CDR1 and CDR2: SNHLY and FYNNEI. CDR3 length: 18 amino acids. Unmatched junction bases numbered 10, after V lost 6 bases and J lost 1 base. This CDR3 reads CASSTGTSGSPSYNEQFF. DNA for the CDR3: TGTGCCAGCAGCACCGGGACTAGCGGGTCCCCTTCCTACAATGAGCAGTTCTTC.

The chain joins TRBV6-5 to TRBJ2-7; D is perhaps TRBD1 (5 bases). The CDR3 is 15 amino acids. Between the trimmed V and J ends, which lost 6 bases and 5 bases, there was a span of 20 bases. Germline V gene data show CDR1 as MNHEY and CDR2 as SVGAGI. The CDR3 protein is CASRPRDSPLNEQYF. The CDR3 DNA sequence: TGTGCCAGCAGACCTCGAGACAGCCCCCTTAACGAGCAGTACTTC.

The chain employs TRBV28 and TRBJ1-2, with TRBD1 as a possible D gene (6 bases). Between the trimmed V and J ends, which lost 5 bases and 0 bases, there was a span of 28 bases. The CDR3 is made up of 20 amino acids. Germline CDR1 MDHEN, CDR2 SYDVKM. Written as DNA, the CDR3 is TGTGCCAGCAGTCGATCTGGGATCGGGCCCCGGGGGGCAACTAACTATGGCTACACCTTC. The encoded protein is CASSRSGIGPRGATNYGYTF.

The V gene is TRBV28, the J gene TRBJ2-1, with a weak D call TRBD2 (5 bases). Germline assignment: CDR1 MDHEN and CDR2 SYDVKM. Trimming removed 1 base from V and 2 bases from J, with 12 bases in between. The CDR3 spans 16 residues. CDR3 in amino acids: CASSLLGSETYNEQFF. In nucleotides, the CDR3 is TGTGCCAGCAGTTTATTAGGTAGCGAGACCTACAATGAGCAGTTCTTC.

V usage is TRBV7-9 and J usage is TRBJ1-2; D uncertain. The CDR3 has 14 residues. CDR1 and CDR2 (germline): SEHNR, FQNEAQ (reference sequence). DNA for the CDR3: TGTGTCACAATGTGGGCCTCTGGAGGCTATGGCTACACCTTC. Its protein is CVTMWASGGYGYTF. The full variable domain, rest sourced from reference TRBV7-9 and TRBJ1-2, is DTGVSQNPRHKITKRGQNVTFRCDPISEHNRLYWYRQTLGQGPEFLTYFQNEAQLEKSRLLSDRFSAERPKGSFSTLEIQRTEQGDSAMYLCVTMWASGGYGYTFGSGTRLTVV.

This clone has a single count. J is TRBJ2-1 and V is TRBV10-2, with D possibly TRBD1 on 6 matching bases. The CDR3 consists of 17 residues. V lost 2 bases and J lost 4, with 18 bases in between. Germline V gives CDR1 WSHSY, CDR2 SAAADI. In DNA, the CDR3 is TGCGCCAGCAGTGAGCCCAGGGGACGGGATATATACAATGAGCAGTTCTTC. Translation gives CASSEPRGRDIYNEQFF.

J is TRBJ1-2 and V is TRBV6-5, with TRBD1 as a possible D gene (6 bases). The CDR3 extends over 13 amino acids. The germline V gene encodes CDR1 MNHEY and CDR2 SVGAGI. Trimming stripped 4 bases from V and 4 bases from J, with 10 bases between. CDR3 residues: CASSLEQGYGYTF. CDR3 in DNA: TGTGCCAGCAGTTTGGAACAGGGCTATGGCTACACCTTC.

This rearrangement joins TRBV14 to TRBJ2-1, with 7 bases identical to TRBD2. Germline assignment: CDR1 SGHDN and CDR2 FVKESK. The CDR3 sequence is 13 residues long. V trimming: 7 bases; J trimming: 9 bases; junction bases outside the gene matches: 9. The CDR3 DNA reads TGTGCCAGCAACCTAGCGGCCCCAGGTGAGCAGTTCTTC. Translating gives CASNLAAPGEQFF.

The rearrangement uses TRBV19 and TRBJ2-1, with a weak D call TRBD2 (7 bases). V was shortened by 3 bases and J by 4 bases, with 16 bases between the two germline ends. From germline, CDR1 is LNHDA and CDR2 SQIVND (reference sequence). The length of the CDR3 is 16 residues. CDR3 sequence: CASSISSAGAYNEQFF. The CDR3 DNA follows: TGTGCCAGTAGTATTTCTTCCGCGGGGGCTTACAATGAGCAGTTCTTC.